In this sample, the clone carrying this TCR beta chain turned up many times. The antigen is not known. This entry is derived from a study of human T cells and chemical hapten exposure. Study context: Diphenylcyclopropenone was administered weekly to the scalp of patients throughout the approximately 24-week study.

Findings and limits, study-wide: Compared with pre-sensitization or healthy control sets, expanded TCRs clustered more.

The CDR3 is made up of 12 amino acids. Germline lookup yields CDR1 MDHEN and CDR2 SYDVKM. V lost 5 bases to trimming and J lost 8 bases, with 12 bases between them. In the library, unique molecular identifiers were attached to individual cDNA molecules. MiXCR was run by TCRdb on the RACE reads, yielding one entry per CDR3 protein. The sample carries around 100,000 distinct CDR3 sequences, approximately 9.9% recorded once. Time point specified: patch test 1, 2 weeks after DPC sensitization. Treatment defined: therapeutic diphenylcyclopropenone sensitization with weekly scalp DPC. Blood was collected ahead of every patch test applied.

The sequencing used whole blood, collected in connection with sensitization to the hapten diphenylcyclopropenone (DPC). This sequence joins TRBV28 and TRBJ1-2, with no clear D. The source of this sequence is a woman between 40 and 55 years old with alopecia areata. Some clones in this sample may be carry-over from other donors' samples. The CDR3 DNA is TGTGCCAGCAGTCCCGCCCTCCGAGGCTACACCTTC. Encoded protein: CASSPALRGYTF.